This TCR beta chain was profiled in a study of cytomegalovirus exposure and HLA in healthy donors. The study's findings and limits: Most TCR sequences showed up rarely, but some public TCRs showed up in many donors. Association of around 17,000 TCR beta sequences with HLA alleles was found at 0.05 false discovery rate in a later analysis.

Primers for the PCR totalled 60 Vbeta and 13 Jbeta. The method was immunoSEQ multiplex PCR; TCRdb's version includes in-frame clones alone and lacks a portion of them. Its clone listing holds roughly 57,000 clones. The donors gave bone marrow, and they were healthy. A word on this clone: Antigen specificity is unknown.

V was clipped by 2 bases and J by 4 bases, with 12 bases between them. Germline CDR1 reads SGHRS; CDR2 reads YFSETQ. The CDR3 is made up of 15 amino acids. The sequenced material came from PBMCs. The sequence was collected from a woman between 25 and 40 years old in good health and CMV-seropositive. This chain connects TRBV5-1 to TRBJ2-2, with D tentatively TRBD1 (6 bases). CDR3 loop: CASSFIRGGTGELFF. The CDR3 nucleotides are TGCGCCAGCAGCTTCATCAGGGGCGGCACCGGGGAGCTGTTTTTT.